One sample yielded the 19 T cell receptor beta chains listed below, sequenced in a study of shared clonotypes between healthy human individuals. The table came from immunoSEQ multiplex PCR; TCRdb's copy has only in-frame clones and leaves some out. The sample contains some 470,000 clones, about 79% of which appear only once. The source material was PBMCs. The origin of the receptors is a woman aged 35 to 49 in good health. Some clones in this sample may be carry-over from other donors' samples.

The genes are TRBV6-5 and TRBJ2-7; 7 bases fit TRBD1. The CDR3 spans 12 residues. CDR1 is MNHEY, CDR2 SVGAGI, per germline. CDR3 coding DNA: TGTGTCGTCCGGGACAGTTACTACGAGCAGTACTTC. Translated, it gives CVVRDSYYEQYF.

In the case of this clone: This likely stems from a read error, as it lies one base from a far larger clone. Within the sample, other DNA sequences also encode this same CDR3. The CDR3 region is CASSPFGGGGELFF. As DNA, the CDR3 is TGCGCCAGCAGCCCCTTCGGCGGTGGCGGGGAGCTGTTTTTT. The chain uses TRBV5-1 and TRBJ2-2; D is unclear. Trimming took 4 bases from V and 7 from J, leaving 14 bases between them. CDR3 length: 14 residues. Germline loops: CDR1 SGHRS, CDR2 YFSETQ.

V and J are TRBV6-5 and TRBJ2-1, with 10 bases fitting TRBD1. The trim removed 5 bases at V and 6 bases at J, leaving 7 bases unmatched. This CDR3 has 15 residues. Looked up from germline, CDR1 is MNHEY and CDR2 is SVGAGI. The CDR3 sequence: CASSPTRTGGNEQFF. As DNA, the CDR3 is TGTGCCAGCAGTCCTACGAGGACAGGGGGCAATGAGCAGTTCTTC.

To note about this clone: Other DNA sequences in this specimen translate into the identical CDR3. V gene TRBV9 combines with J gene TRBJ1-4, with D possibly matching TRBD1 (5 bases). Germline V gene data show CDR1 as SGDLS and CDR2 as YYNGEE. V shed 3 bases and J shed 8 bases, with 11 bases lying between them. This CDR3 is built from 13 residues. CDR3 region: CASSAGVGEKLFF. The CDR3 DNA sequence: TGTGCCAGCAGCGCGGGGGTCGGCGAAAAACTGTTTTTT.

The chain combines TRBV28 with TRBJ2-4; either TRBD1 or TRBD2 may supply D (7 bases each). This CDR3 spans 16 amino acids. Trimming removed 4 bases from V and 0 bases from J, with 13 bases in between. Germline assignment: CDR1 MDHEN and CDR2 SYDVKM. Here the CDR3 reads CASSSGGGLAKNIQYF. In nucleotides, the CDR3 is TGTGCCAGCAGTTCAGGGGGGGGTCTAGCCAAAAACATTCAGTACTTC.

On this clone: This sequence is one base from a far larger clone and is likely a read error. This sequence joins TRBV20-1 and TRBJ2-7; no firm D call. CDR1 and CDR2 from the germline V gene are DFQATT and SNEGSKA (reference sequence). The CDR3 length is 10 residues. In DNA, the CDR3 is TGCAGTGCCTTAGGGTACGAGCACTACTTC. Residues: CSALGYEHYF.

This chain links TRBV5-1 with TRBJ2-2; 8 nucleotides match TRBD1. The V gene end was trimmed by 6 bases and the J gene end by 7 bases; junction bases not matched to a gene: 8. Germline-derived CDR1 and CDR2 are SGHRS and YFSETQ. The CDR3 has 14 amino acids. CDR3 sequence reads: CASTPDRAGGELFF. The CDR3 DNA follows: TGCGCCAGCACCCCGGACAGGGCTGGCGGGGAGCTGTTTTTT.

The chain carries TRBV4-3 and TRBJ1-4, with 8 positions matching TRBD1. CDR1 and CDR2 (germline): LGHNA, YSLEER. Trimming cost V 3 bases and J 4 bases; bases outside gene matches: 10. CDR3 length equals 17 residues. The CDR3 protein is CASSHAGTGRYNEKLFF. For the CDR3, the DNA is TGCGCCAGCAGCCACGCCGGGACAGGAAGATATAATGAAAAACTGTTTTTT.

The chain carries TRBV7-2 and TRBJ2-1; D perhaps matches TRBD2 (5 bases). Germline V gene sequence: CDR1 SGHTA, CDR2 FQGNSA. CDR3 size: 16 residues. With 2 bases removed from V and 0 bases from J, the gap between germline ends came to 11 bases. The CDR3 protein is CASSLSGGPSYNEQFF. The DNA for the CDR3 is TGTGCCAGCAGCTTAAGCGGCGGACCCTCCTACAATGAGCAGTTCTTC.

A note on this clone: Possible read error: a much larger clone is one base away. The rearrangement links TRBV29-1 to TRBJ2-1; no clear D gene. V shed 6 bases and J shed 8 bases, with 20 bases lying between them. Germline-derived CDR1 and CDR2 are SQVTM and ANQGSEA. The CDR3 has 14 residues. The CDR3 loop is CSVPRALQDDEQFF. The CDR3 coding sequence is TGCAGCGTACCCAGAGCCCTACAAGACGATGAGCAGTTCTTC.

This clone was observed a handful of times. V usage is TRBV30 and J usage is TRBJ2-2; D may be TRBD2 (7 bases). With 3 bases removed from V and 6 bases from J, the gap between germline ends came to 17 bases. CDR1 and CDR2 (germline): GTSNPN, SVGIG (reference sequence). The CDR3 length is 15 residues. The CDR3: CAWSRGAGEAGELFF. The CDR3, as DNA: TGTGCCTGGAGCCGGGGGGCGGGAGAGGCCGGGGAGCTGTTTTTT.

This clone appeared once. The genes are TRBV4-1 and TRBJ2-5, with D unresolved. This CDR3 is 14 amino acids long. Germline-derived CDR1 and CDR2 are MGHRA and YSYEKL. The germline V and J ends were trimmed by 0 bases and 1 base, with 6 bases remaining between them. The CDR3 loop reads CASSQDLFQETQYF. The CDR3 nucleotides are TGCGCCAGCAGCCAAGATTTGTTCCAAGAGACCCAGTACTTC.

This clone was counted a single time. J is TRBJ2-1 and V is TRBV4-1; 16 bases map to TRBD2. The CDR3 is 18 residues long. Germline CDR1 MGHRA, CDR2 YSYEKL. With V trimmed by 1 base and J by 4 bases, 4 bases remained unmatched. Written as DNA, the CDR3 is TGCGCCAGCAGCCAAGCCGGGACTAGCGGGAGGGGTTACAATGAGCAGTTCTTC. This encodes CASSQAGTSGRGYNEQFF.

The J gene is TRBJ2-1, the V gene TRBV29-1; 9 nucleotides align to TRBD2. Germline values: CDR1 SQVTM, CDR2 ANQGSEA. This CDR3 is 16 amino acids long. V trimming: 2 bases; J trimming: 7 bases; junction bases outside the gene matches: 12. CDR3: CSVESAAGGPGNEQFF. The CDR3 DNA reads TGCAGCGTTGAATCCGCCGCGGGAGGGCCGGGGAATGAGCAGTTCTTC.

The chain combines TRBV14 with TRBJ1-2; 7 bases agree with TRBD1. CDR3 length equals 14 residues. Germline CDR1 reads SGHDN; CDR2 reads FVKESK. V was pared by 3 bases and J by 3 bases, with 4 bases of the junction left unmatched. This CDR3 is CASSHAGTDYGYTF. In DNA form, the CDR3 reads TGTGCCAGCAGCCATGCCGGGACAGACTATGGCTACACCTTC.

The chain combines TRBV5-6 with TRBJ2-3; D possibly corresponds to TRBD1 (6 bases). Deletions cut 0 bases from V and 2 bases from J, with 10 bases between. The CDR3 runs to 15 residues. Germline CDR1 is SGHDT and CDR2 is YYEEEE. CDR3 sequence reads: CASSLAGQLTDTQYF. The CDR3 bases are TGTGCCAGCAGCTTGGCCGGACAGCTCACAGATACGCAGTATTTT. Filled out from reference TRBV5-6 and TRBJ2-3, the complete variable domain reads DAGVTQSPTHLIKTRGQQVTLRCSPKSGHDTVSWYQQALGQGPQFIFQYYEEEERQRGNFPDRFSGHQFPNYSSELNVNALLLGDSALYLCASSLAGQLTDTQYFGPGTRLTVL.

This clone was counted a single time. This chain connects TRBV18 to TRBJ2-1; D not resolved. The germline gives CDR1 KGHSH, CDR2 LQKENI. Deletions cut 1 base from V and 0 bases from J, with 10 bases between. CDR3 size: 16 residues. The chain's CDR3 is CASSPLTLSSYNEQFF. The DNA for the CDR3 is TGTGCCAGCTCACCACTGACACTCAGCTCCTACAATGAGCAGTTCTTC.

The genes are TRBV6-6 and TRBJ2-1; 7 nucleotides agree with TRBD1. The CDR3 sequence is 15 residues long. After removal of 6 bases from V and 0 bases from J, the junction contained 5 bases not matched to a gene. CDR1 and CDR2 (germline): MNHNY, SVGAGI (reference sequence). DNA of the CDR3: TGTGCCAGCAGCTACGGGGACAGCTCCTACAATGAGCAGTTCTTC. Protein sequence: CASSYGDSSYNEQFF.

CDR3 DNA: TGTGCCAGCAGTGCCGGGACGGGGGGTGAAAAACTGTTTTTT. Amino acid sequence: CASSAGTGGEKLFF. The chain uses TRBV6-6 and TRBJ1-4; possible D gene TRBD1, 5 bases. Trimming removed 5 bases from V and 7 bases from J, with 14 bases in between. CDR1 MNHNY and CDR2 SVGAGI come from the germline V gene (reference sequence). There are 14 residues in the CDR3.